This TCR beta chain originates from a study of early T cells in non-severe SARS-CoV-2 infection. Study at large: Investigators sequenced bulk RNA drawn from unsorted whole blood, and chains remained unpaired.

The CDR3 is 13 residues long. V lost 8 bases and J lost 5, with 13 bases in between. Germline V gene sequence: CDR1 MNHEY, CDR2 SVGEGT. Individual cDNA molecules were tagged with unique molecular identifiers. Via MiXCR, TCRdb re-called the 5' RACE reads, giving one row per CDR3 protein. The profile shows tens of thousands of distinct CDR3 sequences, about 12% of them singletons. This sequence was found in an adult who was a healthcare worker with PCR-confirmed SARS-CoV-2 infection or an uninfected control (not recorded which). The sequenced material came from whole blood. The chain carries TRBV6-2 or TRBV6-3 and TRBJ1-5, with D perhaps TRBD1 (5 bases). CDR3 region: CASLEGPYQPQHF. The CDR3 DNA reads TGTGCCAGCCTTGAGGGACCTTATCAGCCCCAGCATTTT.